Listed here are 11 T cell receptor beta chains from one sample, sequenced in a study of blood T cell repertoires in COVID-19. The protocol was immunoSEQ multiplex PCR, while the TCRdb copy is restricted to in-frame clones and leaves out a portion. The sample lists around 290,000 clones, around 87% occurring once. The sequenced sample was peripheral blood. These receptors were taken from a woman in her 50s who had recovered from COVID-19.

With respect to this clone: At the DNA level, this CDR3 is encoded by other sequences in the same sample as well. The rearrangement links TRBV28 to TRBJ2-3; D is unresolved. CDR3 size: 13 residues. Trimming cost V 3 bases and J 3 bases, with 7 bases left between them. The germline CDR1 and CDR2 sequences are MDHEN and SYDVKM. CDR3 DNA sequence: TGTGCCAGCAGTTTTCCTAGTACAGATACGCAGTATTTT. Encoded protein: CASSFPSTDTQYF.

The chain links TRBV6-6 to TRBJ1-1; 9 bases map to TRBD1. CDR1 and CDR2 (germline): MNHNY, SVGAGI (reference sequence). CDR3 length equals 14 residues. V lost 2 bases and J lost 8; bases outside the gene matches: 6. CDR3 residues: CASSYTRQGGEAFF. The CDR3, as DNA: TGTGCCAGCAGTTACACTAGACAGGGGGGGGAAGCTTTCTTT.

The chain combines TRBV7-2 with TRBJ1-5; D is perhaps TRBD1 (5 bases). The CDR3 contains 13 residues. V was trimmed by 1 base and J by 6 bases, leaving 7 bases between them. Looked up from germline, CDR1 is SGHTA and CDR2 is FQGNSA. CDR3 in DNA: TGTGCCAGCAGCTTAGGCAGGGCTCAGCCCCAGCATTTT. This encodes CASSLGRAQPQHF.

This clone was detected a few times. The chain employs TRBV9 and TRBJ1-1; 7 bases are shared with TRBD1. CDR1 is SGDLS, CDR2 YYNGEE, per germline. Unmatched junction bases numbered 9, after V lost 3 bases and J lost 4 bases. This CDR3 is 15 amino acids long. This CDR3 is CASSAQGGSATEAFF. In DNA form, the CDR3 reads TGTGCCAGCAGCGCCCAGGGGGGTAGCGCCACTGAAGCTTTCTTT.

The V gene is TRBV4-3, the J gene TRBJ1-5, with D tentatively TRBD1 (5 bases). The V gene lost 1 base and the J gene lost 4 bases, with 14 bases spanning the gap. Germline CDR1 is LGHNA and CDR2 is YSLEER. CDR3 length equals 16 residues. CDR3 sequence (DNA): TGCGCCAGCAGCCAAGGCGTGCAGGGCCTTAATCAGCCCCAGCATTTT. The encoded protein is CASSQGVQGLNQPQHF.

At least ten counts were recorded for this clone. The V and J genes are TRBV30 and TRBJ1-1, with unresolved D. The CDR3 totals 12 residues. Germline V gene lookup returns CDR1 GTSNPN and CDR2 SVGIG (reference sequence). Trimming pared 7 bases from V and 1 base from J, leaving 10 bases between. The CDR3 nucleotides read TGTGCCTACTCAATAGCGAACACTGAAGCTTTCTTT. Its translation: CAYSIANTEAFF.

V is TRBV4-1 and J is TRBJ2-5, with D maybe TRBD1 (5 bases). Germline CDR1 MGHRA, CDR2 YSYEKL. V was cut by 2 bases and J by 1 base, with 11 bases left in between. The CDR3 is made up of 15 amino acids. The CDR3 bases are TGCGCCAGCAGCCAAAGGGGATTTGGCCAAGAGACCCAGTACTTC. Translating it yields CASSQRGFGQETQYF.

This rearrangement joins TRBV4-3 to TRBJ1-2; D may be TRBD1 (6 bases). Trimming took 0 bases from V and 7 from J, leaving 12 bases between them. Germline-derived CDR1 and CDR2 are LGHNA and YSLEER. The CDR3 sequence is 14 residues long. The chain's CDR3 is CASSQEQGRGGYTF. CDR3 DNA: TGCGCCAGCAGCCAAGAGCAGGGGCGCGGTGGCTACACCTTC.

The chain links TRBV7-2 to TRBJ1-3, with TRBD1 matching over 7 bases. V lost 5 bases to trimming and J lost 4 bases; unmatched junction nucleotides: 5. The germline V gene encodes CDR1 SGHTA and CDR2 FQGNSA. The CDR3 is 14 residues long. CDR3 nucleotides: TGTGCCAGCAGCGCCCCAGGGGGAGGAAACACCATATATTTT. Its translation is CASSAPGGGNTIYF.

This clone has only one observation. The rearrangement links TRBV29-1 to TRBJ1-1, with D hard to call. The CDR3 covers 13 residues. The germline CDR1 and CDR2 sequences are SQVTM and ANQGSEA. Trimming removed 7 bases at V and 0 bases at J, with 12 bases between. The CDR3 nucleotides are TGCAGCGCCGAACAGAGCATGAACACTGAAGCTTTCTTT. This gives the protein CSAEQSMNTEAFF.

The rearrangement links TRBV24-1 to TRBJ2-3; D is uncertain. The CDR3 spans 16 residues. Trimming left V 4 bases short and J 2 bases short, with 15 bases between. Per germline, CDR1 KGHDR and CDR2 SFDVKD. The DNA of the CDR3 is TGTGCCACCAGTGAACCAGTGGCCCTTCACACAGATACGCAGTATTTT. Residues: CATSEPVALHTDTQYF.